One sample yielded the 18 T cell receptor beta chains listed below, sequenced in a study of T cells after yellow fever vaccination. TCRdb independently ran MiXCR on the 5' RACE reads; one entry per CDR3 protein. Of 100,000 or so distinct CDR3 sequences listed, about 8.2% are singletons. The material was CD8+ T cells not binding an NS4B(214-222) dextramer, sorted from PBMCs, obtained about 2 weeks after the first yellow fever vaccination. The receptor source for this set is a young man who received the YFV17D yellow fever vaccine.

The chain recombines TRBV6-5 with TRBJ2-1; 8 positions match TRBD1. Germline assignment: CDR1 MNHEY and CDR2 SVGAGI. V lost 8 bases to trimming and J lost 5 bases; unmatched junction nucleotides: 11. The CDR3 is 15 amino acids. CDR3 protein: CASGLSGQANNEQFF. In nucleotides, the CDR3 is TGTGCCAGCGGTTTGTCGGGACAGGCTAACAATGAGCAGTTCTTC.

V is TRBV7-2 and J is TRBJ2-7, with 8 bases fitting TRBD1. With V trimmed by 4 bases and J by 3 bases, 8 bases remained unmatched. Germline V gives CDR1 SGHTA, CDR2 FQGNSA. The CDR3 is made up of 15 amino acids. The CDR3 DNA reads TGTGCCAGCAGCTCCCCCGATGACAGGGGCTACGAGCAGTACTTC. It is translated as CASSSPDDRGYEQYF.

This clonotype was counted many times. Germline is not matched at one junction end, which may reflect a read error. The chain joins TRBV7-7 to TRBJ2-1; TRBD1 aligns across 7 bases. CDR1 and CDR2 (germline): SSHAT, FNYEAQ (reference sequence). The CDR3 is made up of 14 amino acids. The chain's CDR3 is CASSLGTVGDEQFF. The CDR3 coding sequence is TGTGCTAGCAGCTTAGGGACAGTGGGTGATGAGCAGTTCTTC. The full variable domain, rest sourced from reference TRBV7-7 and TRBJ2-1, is GAGVSQSPRYKVTKRGQDVTLRCDPISSHATLYWYQQALGQGPEFLTYFNYEAQPDKSGLPSDRFSAERPEGSISTLTIQRTEQRDSAMYRCASSLGTVGDEQFFGPGTRLTVL.

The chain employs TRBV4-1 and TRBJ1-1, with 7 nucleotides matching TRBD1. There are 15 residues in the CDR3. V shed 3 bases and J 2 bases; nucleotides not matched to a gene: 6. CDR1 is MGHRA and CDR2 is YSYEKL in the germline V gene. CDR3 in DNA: TGCGCCAGCAGCCATATGACAGGGTTCAACACTGAAGCTTTCTTT. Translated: CASSHMTGFNTEAFF.

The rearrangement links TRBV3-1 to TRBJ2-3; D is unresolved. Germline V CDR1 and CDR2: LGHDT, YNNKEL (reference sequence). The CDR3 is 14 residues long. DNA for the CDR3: TGTACCATCAGCCTGGGTGGGCCCCCGAATACGCAGTATTTT. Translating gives CTISLGGPPNTQYF.

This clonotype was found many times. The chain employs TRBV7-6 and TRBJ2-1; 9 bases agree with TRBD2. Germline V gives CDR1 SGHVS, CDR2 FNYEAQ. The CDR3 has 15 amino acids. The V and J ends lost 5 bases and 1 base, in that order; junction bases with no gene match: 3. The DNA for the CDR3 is TGTGCCAGCAGCCCTAGCGGGACGTCCTACAATGAGCAGTTCTTC. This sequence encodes CASSPSGTSYNEQFF.

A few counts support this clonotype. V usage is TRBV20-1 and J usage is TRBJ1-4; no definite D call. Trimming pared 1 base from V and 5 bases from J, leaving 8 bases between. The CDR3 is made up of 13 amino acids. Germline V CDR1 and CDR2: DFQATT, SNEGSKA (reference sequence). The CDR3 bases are TGCAGTGCTAGAGTCACAGAAAATGAAAAACTGTTTTTT. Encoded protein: CSARVTENEKLFF.

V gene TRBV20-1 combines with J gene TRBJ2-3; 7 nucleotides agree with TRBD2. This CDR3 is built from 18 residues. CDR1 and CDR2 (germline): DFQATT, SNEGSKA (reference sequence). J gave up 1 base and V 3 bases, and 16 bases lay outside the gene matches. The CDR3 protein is CSASIPRGSRGGTDTQYF. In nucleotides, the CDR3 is TGCAGTGCTAGTATCCCACGGGGGAGCCGGGGGGGCACAGATACGCAGTATTTT.

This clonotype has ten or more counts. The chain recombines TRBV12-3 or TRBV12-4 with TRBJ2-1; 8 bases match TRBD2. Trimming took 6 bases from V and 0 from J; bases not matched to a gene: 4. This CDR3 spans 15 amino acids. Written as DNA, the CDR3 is TGTGCCAGCAGCTTTAGCGGGGCCTCCTACAATGAGCAGTTCTTC. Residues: CASSFSGASYNEQFF.

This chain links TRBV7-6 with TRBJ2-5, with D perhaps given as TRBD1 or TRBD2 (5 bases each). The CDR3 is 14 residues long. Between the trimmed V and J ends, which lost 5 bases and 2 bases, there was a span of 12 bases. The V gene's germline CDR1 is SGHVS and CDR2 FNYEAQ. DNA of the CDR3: TGTGCCAGCAGCCCAGGGACCGGTCAAGAGACCCAGTACTTC. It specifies CASSPGTGQETQYF. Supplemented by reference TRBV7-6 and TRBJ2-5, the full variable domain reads GAGVSQSPRYKVTKRGQDVALRCDPISGHVSLYWYRQALGQGPEFLTYFNYEAQQDKSGLPNDRFSAERPEGSISTLTIQRTEQRDSAMYRCASSPGTGQETQYFGPGTRLLVL.

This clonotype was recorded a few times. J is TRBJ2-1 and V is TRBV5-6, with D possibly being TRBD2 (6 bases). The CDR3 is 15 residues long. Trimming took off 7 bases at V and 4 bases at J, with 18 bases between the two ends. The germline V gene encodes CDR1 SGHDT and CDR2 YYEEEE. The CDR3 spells CASAGGPAGYNEQFF. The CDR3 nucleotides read TGTGCCAGCGCTGGAGGGCCCGCGGGATACAATGAGCAGTTCTTC. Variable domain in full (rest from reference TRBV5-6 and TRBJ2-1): DAGVTQSPTHLIKTRGQQVTLRCSPKSGHDTVSWYQQALGQGPQFIFQYYEEEERQRGNFPDRFSGHQFPNYSSELNVNALLLGDSALYLCASAGGPAGYNEQFFGPGTRLTVL.

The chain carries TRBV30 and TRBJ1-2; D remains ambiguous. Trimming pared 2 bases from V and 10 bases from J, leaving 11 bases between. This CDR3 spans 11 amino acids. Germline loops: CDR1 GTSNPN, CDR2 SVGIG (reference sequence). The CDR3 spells CAWSLQVNYTF. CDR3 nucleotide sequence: TGTGCCTGGAGTCTCCAGGTGAACTACACCTTC.

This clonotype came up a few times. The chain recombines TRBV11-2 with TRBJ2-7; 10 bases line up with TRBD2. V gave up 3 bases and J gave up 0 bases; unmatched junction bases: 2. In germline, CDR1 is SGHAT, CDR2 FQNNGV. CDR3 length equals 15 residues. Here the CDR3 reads CASSLSSGSSYEQYF. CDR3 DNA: TGTGCCAGCAGCTTGTCTAGCGGGAGCTCCTACGAGCAGTACTTC. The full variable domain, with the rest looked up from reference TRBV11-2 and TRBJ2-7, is EAGVAQSPRYKIIEKRQSVAFWCNPISGHATLYWYQQILGQGPKLLIQFQNNGVVDDSQLPKDRFSAERLKGVDSTLKIQPAKLEDSAVYLCASSLSSGSSYEQYFGPGTRLTVT.

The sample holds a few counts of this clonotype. The CDR3 region is CASSMGYGGGTQETQYF. CDR3 DNA sequence: TGTGCCAGTAGTATGGGTTATGGCGGGGGGACGCAAGAGACCCAGTACTTC. The V call is TRBV19, the J call TRBJ2-5; 8 positions agree with TRBD2. CDR1 and CDR2 from the germline V gene are LNHDA and SQIVND (reference sequence). CDR3 size: 17 residues. Losses at the gene ends were 3 bases for V and 2 bases for J; bases not matched to a gene: 11.

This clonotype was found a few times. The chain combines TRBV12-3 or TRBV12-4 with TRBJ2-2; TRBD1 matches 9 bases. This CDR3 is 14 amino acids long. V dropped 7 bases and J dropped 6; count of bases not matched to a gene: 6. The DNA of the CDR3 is TGTGCCAGCAAAACCGGGACAGGGTCCGGGGAGCTGTTTTTT. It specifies CASKTGTGSGELFF.

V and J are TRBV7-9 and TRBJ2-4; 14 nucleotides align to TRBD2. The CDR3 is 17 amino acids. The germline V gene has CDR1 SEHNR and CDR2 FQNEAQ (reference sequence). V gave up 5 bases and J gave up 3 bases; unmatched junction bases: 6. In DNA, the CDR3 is TGTGCCAGCAGCACGGGACTAGCGGGGGACGACAAAAACATTCAGTACTTC. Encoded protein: CASSTGLAGDDKNIQYF.

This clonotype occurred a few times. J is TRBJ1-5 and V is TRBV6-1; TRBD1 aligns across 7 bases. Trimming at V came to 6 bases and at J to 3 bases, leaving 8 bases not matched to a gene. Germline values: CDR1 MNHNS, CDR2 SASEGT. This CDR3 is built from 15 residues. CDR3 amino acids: CASRQDRLLNQPQHF. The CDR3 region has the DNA TGTGCCAGCAGACAGGACAGGTTACTCAATCAGCCCCAGCATTTT.

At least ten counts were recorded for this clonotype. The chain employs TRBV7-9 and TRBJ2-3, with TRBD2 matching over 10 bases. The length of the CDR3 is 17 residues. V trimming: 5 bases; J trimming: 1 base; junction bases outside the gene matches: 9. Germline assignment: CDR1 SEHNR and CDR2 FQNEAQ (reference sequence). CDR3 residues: CASSPLGAGGRTDTQYF. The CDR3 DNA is TGTGCCAGCAGCCCCTTGGGAGCGGGGGGGCGCACAGATACGCAGTATTTT.